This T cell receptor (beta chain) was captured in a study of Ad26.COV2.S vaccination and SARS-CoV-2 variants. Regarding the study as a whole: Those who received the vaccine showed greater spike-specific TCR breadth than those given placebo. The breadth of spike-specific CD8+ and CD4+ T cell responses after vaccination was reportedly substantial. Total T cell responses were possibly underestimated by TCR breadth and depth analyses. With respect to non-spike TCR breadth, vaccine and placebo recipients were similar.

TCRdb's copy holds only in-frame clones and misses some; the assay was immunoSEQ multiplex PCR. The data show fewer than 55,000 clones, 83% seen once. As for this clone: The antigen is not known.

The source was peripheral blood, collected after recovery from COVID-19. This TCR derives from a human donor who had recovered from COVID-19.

This CDR3 reads CASSPGQVNTGELFF. The CDR3, as DNA: TGCGCCAGCAGTCCGGGACAGGTGAACACCGGGGAGCTGTTTTTT. V is TRBV5-1 and J is TRBJ2-2; TRBD1 matches at 8 bases. The CDR3 covers 15 residues. Losses at the gene ends were 5 bases for V and 1 base for J; bases not matched to a gene: 4. Germline CDR1 is SGHRS and CDR2 is YFSETQ.